Detailed here is one T cell receptor (beta chain). The data were produced by immunoSEQ multiplex PCR, yet TCRdb's version contains in-frame clones alone and is incomplete. The sample holds more than 60,000 clones, roughly 85% seen once. This record comes from a study of blood T cell repertoires in COVID-19. Study as a whole: Italy, Spain and the United States were the sources of the convalescent and acute COVID-19 samples. The analysed material was cDNA or gDNA that came from T cells, B-cell-depleted T cells, or PBMCs.

This TCR came from a human donor in a cohort sampled during active COVID-19. Sequencing input: peripheral blood.

In DNA form, the CDR3 reads TGTGCCAGCAGTTATGACGGGACTGGAAACACCATATATTTT. This translates into CASSYDGTGNTIYF. The rearrangement joins TRBV6-6 to TRBJ1-3; D ambiguous. Trimming cost V 3 bases and J 2 bases, with 8 bases left between them. Germline CDR1 is MNHNY and CDR2 is SVGAGI (reference sequence). The CDR3 spans 14 residues.